A selection of T cell receptor beta chains follows, all from one sample in a study of T cells in Graves' hyperthyroidism and ophthalmopathy. Each CDR3 protein is one row after TCRdb ran MiXCR on the multiplex PCR reads. This table has about 480,000 distinct CDR3 sequences, approximately 24% appearing once. The sample consisted of blood. The receptors stem from a woman in her twenties or thirties with Graves' ophthalmopathy. The CDR3 runs from the conserved cysteine through the conserved F or W. The D gene is left open where the match is weak. For some rows the clone size is stated as once, few or many, or as a class when expanded; others skip it.

.	.	TRBV19	TRBJ2-2	CASTPTGYTGELFF	TGTGCCAGTACCCCGACAGGCTACACCGGGGAGCTGTTTTTT
.	many	TRBV12-3/TRBV12-4	TRBJ1-1	CASSEILNTEAFF	TGTGCCAGCAGCGAGATTCTGAACACTGAAGCTTTCTTT
.	many	TRBV6-2/TRBV6-3	TRBJ1-2	CASPETGVGGYTF	TGTGCCAGCCCCGAGACCGGGGTAGGGGGCTACACCTTC
.	.	TRBV7-2	TRBJ2-2	CASSLGTGSGELFF	TGTGCCAGCAGCTTAGGTACCGGGAGCGGGGAGCTGTTTTTT
TRBD1	many	TRBV12-3/TRBV12-4	TRBJ1-5	CASSLGVEDRGLESNQPQHF	TGTGCCAGCAGTTTAGGCGTGGAGGACAGGGGGTTGGAAAGCAATCAGCCCCAGCATTTT
.	many	TRBV11-3	TRBJ2-7	CASSLVGGSSSYEQYF	TGTGCCAGCAGCTTAGTGGGCGGATCGAGCTCCTACGAGCAGTACTTC
.	many	TRBV10-3	TRBJ2-7	CAISETALGDYEQYF	TGTGCCATCAGTGAGACGGCCCTGGGGGACTACGAGCAGTACTTC
TRBD1	many	TRBV5-1	TRBJ2-5	CASSPGQGSQETQYF	TGCGCCAGCAGCCCGGGACAGGGCTCGCAAGAGACCCAGTACTTC
.	many	TRBV7-9	TRBJ1-1	CASSLGSITAFF	TGTGCCAGCAGCTTAGGGTCCATTACGGCTTTCTTT
TRBD1	.	TRBV6-1	TRBJ2-5	CASRRTGTGQETQYF	TGTGCCAGCAGGCGGACTGGGACAGGACAAGAGACCCAGTACTTC
.	many	TRBV6-2/TRBV6-3	TRBJ2-7	CASSYLHGSNYEQYF	TGTGCCAGCAGTTATTTGCATGGCAGCAACTACGAGCAGTACTTC
TRBD1	many	TRBV6-5	TRBJ2-2	CASSLDRDTNTGELFF	TGTGCCAGCAGCTTGGACAGGGACACGAACACCGGGGAGCTGTTTTTT
TRBD1	.	TRBV4-1	TRBJ2-2	CASSQDPGGHGELFF	TGCGCCAGCAGCCAAGATCCAGGGGGCCACGGGGAGCTGTTTTTT
.	few	TRBV3-1	TRBJ2-2	CASSQVQVTGELFF	TGTGCCAGCAGCCAAGTACAAGTCACCGGGGAGCTGTTTTTT
TRBD1	many	TRBV19	TRBJ1-1	CATQQGTEAFF	TGTGCCACACAACAGGGGACTGAAGCTTTCTTT
TRBD1	.	TRBV18	TRBJ1-6	CASSPGTGGSPLHF	TGTGCCAGCTCTCCCGGGACAGGGGGATCACCCCTCCACTTT
TRBD1	many	TRBV29-1	TRBJ1-2	CSVVRQGGNEGYTF	TGCAGCGTTGTTCGGCAGGGGGGGAATGAAGGCTACACCTTC
.	.	TRBV7-2	TRBJ2-4	CASSRAGANIQYF	TGTGCCAGCAGCAGGGCAGGGGCGAACATTCAGTACTTC